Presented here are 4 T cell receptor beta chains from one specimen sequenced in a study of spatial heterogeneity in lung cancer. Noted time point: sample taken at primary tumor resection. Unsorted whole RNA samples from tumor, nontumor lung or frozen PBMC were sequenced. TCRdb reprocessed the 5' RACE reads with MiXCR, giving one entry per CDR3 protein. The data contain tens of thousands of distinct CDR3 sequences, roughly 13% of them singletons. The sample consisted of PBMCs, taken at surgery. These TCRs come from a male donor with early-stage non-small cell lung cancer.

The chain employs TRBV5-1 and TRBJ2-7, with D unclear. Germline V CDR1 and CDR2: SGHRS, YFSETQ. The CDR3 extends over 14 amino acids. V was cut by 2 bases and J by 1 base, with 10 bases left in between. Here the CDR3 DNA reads TGCGCCAGCAGCTTAAGGTCCCATTCCTACGAGCAGTACTTC. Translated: CASSLRSHSYEQYF.

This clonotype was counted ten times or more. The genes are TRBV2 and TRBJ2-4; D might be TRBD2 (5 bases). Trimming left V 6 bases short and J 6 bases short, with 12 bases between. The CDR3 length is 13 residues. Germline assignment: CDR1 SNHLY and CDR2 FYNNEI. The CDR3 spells CASRRESPNIQYF. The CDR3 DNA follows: TGTGCCAGCAGGAGGGAATCCCCAAACATTCAGTACTTC.

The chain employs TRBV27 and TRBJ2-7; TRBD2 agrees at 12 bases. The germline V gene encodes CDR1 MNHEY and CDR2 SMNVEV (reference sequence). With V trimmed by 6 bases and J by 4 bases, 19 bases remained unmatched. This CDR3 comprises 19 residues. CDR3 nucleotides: TGTGCCAGCAGCCAACTCCTAGCGGGAGGGCTACTGAATTTATACGAGCAGTACTTC. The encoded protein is CASSQLLAGGLLNLYEQYF.

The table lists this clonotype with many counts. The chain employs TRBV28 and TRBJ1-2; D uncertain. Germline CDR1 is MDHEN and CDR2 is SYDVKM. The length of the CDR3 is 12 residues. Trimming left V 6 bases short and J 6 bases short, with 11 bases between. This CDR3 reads CASRVAGDGYTF. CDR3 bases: TGTGCCAGCAGGGTGGCAGGAGATGGCTACACCTTC.